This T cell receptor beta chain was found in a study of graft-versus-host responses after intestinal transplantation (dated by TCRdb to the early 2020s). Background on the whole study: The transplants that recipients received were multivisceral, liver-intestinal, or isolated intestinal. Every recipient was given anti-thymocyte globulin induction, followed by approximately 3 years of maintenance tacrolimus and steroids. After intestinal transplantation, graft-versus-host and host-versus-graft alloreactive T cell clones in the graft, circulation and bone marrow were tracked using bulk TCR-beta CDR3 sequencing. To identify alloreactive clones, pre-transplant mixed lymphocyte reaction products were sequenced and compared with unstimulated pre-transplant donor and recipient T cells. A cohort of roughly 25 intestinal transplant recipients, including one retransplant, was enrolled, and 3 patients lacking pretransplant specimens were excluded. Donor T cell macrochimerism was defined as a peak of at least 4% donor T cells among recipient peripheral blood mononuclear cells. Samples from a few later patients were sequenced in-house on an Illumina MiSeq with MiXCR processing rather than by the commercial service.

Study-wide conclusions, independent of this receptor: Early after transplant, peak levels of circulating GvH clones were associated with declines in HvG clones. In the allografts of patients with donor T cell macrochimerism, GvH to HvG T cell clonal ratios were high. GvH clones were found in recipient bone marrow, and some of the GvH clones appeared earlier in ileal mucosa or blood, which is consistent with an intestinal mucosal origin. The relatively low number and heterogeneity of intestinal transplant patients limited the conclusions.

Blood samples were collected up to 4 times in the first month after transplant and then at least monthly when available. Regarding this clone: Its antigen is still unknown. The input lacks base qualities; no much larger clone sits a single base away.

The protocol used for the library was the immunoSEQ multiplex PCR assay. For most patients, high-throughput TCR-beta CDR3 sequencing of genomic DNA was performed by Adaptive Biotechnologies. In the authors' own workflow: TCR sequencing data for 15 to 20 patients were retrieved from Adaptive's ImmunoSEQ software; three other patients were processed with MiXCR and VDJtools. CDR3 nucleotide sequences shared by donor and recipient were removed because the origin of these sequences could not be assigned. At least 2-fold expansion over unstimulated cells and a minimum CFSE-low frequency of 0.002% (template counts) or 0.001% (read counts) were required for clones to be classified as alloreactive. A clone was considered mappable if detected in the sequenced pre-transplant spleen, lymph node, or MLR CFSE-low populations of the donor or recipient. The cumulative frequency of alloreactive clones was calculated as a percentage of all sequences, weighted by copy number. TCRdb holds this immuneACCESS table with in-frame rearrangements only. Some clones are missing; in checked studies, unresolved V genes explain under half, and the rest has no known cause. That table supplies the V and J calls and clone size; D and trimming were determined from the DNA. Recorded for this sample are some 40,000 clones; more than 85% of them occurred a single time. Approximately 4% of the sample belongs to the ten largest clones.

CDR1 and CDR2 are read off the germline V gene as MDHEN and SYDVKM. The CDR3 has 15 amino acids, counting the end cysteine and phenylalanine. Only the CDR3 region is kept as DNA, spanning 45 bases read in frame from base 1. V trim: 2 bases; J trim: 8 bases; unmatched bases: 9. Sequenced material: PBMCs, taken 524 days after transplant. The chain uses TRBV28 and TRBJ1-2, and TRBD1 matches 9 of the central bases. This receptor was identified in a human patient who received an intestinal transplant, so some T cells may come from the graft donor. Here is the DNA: TGTGCCAGCAGTTTAACCCTGGGACAGGGAATGGGCTACACCTTC. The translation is CASSLTLGQGMGYTF.